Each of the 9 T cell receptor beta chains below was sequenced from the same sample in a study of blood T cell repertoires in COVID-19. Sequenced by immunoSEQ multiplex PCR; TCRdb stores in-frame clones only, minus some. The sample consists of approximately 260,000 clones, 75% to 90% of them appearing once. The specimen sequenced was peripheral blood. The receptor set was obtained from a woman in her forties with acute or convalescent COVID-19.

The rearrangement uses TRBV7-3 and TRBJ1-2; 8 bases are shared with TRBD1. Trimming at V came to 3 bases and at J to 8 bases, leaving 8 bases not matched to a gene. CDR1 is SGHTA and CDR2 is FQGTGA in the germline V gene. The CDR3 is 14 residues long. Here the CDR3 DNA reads TGTGCCAGCAGCTTCGGACAGGGAATCGAAGGCTACACCTTC. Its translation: CASSFGQGIEGYTF.

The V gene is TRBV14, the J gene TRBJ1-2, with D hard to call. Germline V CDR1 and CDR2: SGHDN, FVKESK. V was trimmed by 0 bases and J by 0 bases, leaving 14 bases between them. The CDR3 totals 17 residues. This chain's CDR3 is CASSQDLVSGSNYGYTF. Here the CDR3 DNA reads TGTGCCAGCAGCCAAGATCTTGTCTCCGGTTCTAACTATGGCTACACCTTC.

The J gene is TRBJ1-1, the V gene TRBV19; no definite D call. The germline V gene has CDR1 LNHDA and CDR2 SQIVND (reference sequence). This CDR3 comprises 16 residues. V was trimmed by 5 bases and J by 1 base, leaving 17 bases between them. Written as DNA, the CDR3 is TGTGCCAGTAGTCCCTATTCCCAGGCCGCGAACACTGAAGCTTTCTTT. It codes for CASSPYSQAANTEAFF.

CDR3 nucleotides: TGTGCCAGCAGTCGAATGCGTGGTGGGCAGGGGAACACCGGGGAGCTGTTTTTT. Protein product: CASSRMRGGQGNTGELFF. This chain joins TRBV2 and TRBJ2-2; tentatively, D is TRBD1 (5 bases). Germline loops: CDR1 SNHLY, CDR2 FYNNEI. Trimming removed 5 bases from V and 1 base from J, with 20 bases in between. The CDR3 spans 18 residues.

This chain's CDR3 is CASEDRGSYGYTF. The CDR3 nucleotides read TGCGCCAGCGAGGACAGGGGTTCCTATGGCTACACCTTC. The gene calls are TRBV10-2 and TRBJ1-2, with 9 bases identical to TRBD1. This CDR3 spans 13 amino acids. Germline trimming cut 8 bases from V and 4 bases from J; bases unmatched to any gene: 5. Germline V CDR1 and CDR2: WSHSY, SAAADI.

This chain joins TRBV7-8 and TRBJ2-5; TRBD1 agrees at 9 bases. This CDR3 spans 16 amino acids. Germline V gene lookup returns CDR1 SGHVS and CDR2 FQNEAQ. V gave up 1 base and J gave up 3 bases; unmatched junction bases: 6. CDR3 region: CASSLGDTGGKETQYF. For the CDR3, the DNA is TGTGCCAGCAGCTTAGGTGATACAGGGGGCAAAGAGACCCAGTACTTC.

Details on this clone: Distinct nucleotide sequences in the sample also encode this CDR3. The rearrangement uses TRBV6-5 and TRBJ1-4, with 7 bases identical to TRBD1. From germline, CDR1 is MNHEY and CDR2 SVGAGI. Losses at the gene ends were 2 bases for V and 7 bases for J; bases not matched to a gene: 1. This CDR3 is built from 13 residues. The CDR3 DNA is TGTGCCAGCAGTTACAGGGGGCGTGAAAAACTGTTTTTT. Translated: CASSYRGREKLFF.

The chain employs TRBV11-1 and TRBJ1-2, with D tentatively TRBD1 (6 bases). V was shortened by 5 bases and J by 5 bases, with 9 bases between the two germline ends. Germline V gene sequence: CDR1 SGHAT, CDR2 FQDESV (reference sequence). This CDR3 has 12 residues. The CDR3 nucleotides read TGTGCCAGCAGCGGACAGTCTTATGGCTACACCTTC. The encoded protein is CASSGQSYGYTF.

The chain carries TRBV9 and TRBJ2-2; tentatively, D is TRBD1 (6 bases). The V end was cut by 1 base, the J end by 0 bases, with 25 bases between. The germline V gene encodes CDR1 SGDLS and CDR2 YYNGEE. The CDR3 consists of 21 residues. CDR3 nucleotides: TGTGCCAGCAGCGTATCCTTCGGCCAAAGGACAGCGCTCTCGAACACCGGGGAGCTGTTTTTT. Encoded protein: CASSVSFGQRTALSNTGELFF.